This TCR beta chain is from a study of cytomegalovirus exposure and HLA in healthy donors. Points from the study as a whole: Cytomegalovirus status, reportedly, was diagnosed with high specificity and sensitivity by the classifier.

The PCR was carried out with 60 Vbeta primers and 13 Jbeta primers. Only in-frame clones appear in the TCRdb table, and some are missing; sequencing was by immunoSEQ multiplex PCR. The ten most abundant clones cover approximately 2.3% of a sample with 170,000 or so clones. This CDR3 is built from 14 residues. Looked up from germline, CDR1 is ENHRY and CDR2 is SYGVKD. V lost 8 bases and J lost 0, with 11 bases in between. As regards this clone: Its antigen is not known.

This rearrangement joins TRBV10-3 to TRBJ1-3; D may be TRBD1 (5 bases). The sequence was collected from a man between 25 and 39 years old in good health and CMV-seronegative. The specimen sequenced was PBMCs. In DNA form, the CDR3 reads TGTGCCATCGGAAAACAGGACTCTGGAAACACCATATATTTT. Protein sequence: CAIGKQDSGNTIYF.